The T cell receptor (beta chain) described here comes from a study of control samples from healthy donors and cancer patients. CDR3 size: 12 residues. The V and J ends lost 3 bases and 3 bases respectively, with 8 bases between them. Looked up from germline, CDR1 is DFQATT and CDR2 is SNEGSKA (reference sequence). Repertoires were generated with immunoSEQ multiplex PCR, while TCRdb's copy carries only in-frame clones and drops some. Here the sample spans around 99,000 clones, approximately 90% being singletons. The TCR comes from a human donor in good health. The donor label of this sample is uncertain. The chain uses TRBV20-1 and TRBJ2-5, with D perhaps TRBD2 (6 bases). Source material: blood. CDR3: CSASGGEETQYF. CDR3 coding DNA: TGCAGTGCTAGTGGCGGGGAAGAGACCCAGTACTTC.